Listed below are T cell receptor beta chains from one sample, sequenced in a study of shared clonotypes between healthy human individuals. Sequenced by immunoSEQ multiplex PCR; TCRdb stores in-frame clones only, minus some. The repertoire consists of about 2.3 million clones, with around 93% occurring once and the leading ten covering 0.37%. The sample comprised naive CD4+ T cells from PBMCs. Every receptor here comes from a man between 18 and 29 years old in good health. Some clones in this sample may be carry-over from other donors' samples. Each CDR3 is given with its conserved first and last residue. Fields, in order: clone size, V gene, D gene, J gene, CDR3 protein, CDR3 DNA. D genes are given only for firm matches. Rows may omit the clone size; those that give it use once, few, many or a size class.

clone_size: -
v_call: TRBV7-2
d_call: -
j_call: TRBJ2-1
cdr3_aa: CASSWRALGDEQFF
cdr3_nt: TGTGCCAGCAGCTGGAGGGCACTGGGGGATGAGCAGTTCTTC

clone_size: -
v_call: TRBV11-3
d_call: TRBD2
j_call: TRBJ2-5
cdr3_aa: CASSGGTSGRAETQYF
cdr3_nt: TGTGCCAGCAGCGGGGGGACTAGCGGGAGGGCAGAGACCCAGTACTTC

clone_size: -
v_call: TRBV7-2
d_call: TRBD1
j_call: TRBJ2-1
cdr3_aa: CASSLVGTGENEQFF
cdr3_nt: TGTGCCAGCAGCTTAGTGGGGACAGGGGAGAATGAGCAGTTCTTC

clone_size: -
v_call: TRBV5-1
d_call: -
j_call: TRBJ1-3
cdr3_aa: CASSFLGGAGNTIYF
cdr3_nt: TGCGCCAGCAGCTTTCTGGGGGGAGCTGGAAACACCATATATTTT

clone_size: -
v_call: TRBV15
d_call: TRBD2
j_call: TRBJ2-1
cdr3_aa: CATSPMRTSGRDNEQFF
cdr3_nt: TGTGCCACCAGCCCTATGAGGACTAGCGGGAGAGACAATGAGCAGTTCTTC

clone_size: -
v_call: TRBV5-1
d_call: -
j_call: TRBJ1-1
cdr3_aa: CASSRGGLNTEAFF
cdr3_nt: TGCGCCAGCAGCCGTGGGGGTCTGAACACTGAAGCTTTCTTT

clone_size: -
v_call: TRBV19
d_call: -
j_call: TRBJ2-7
cdr3_aa: CASTRKGEGQYF
cdr3_nt: TGTGCCAGTACCAGGAAGGGTGAGGGGCAGTACTTC

clone_size: -
v_call: TRBV7-2
d_call: -
j_call: TRBJ1-5
cdr3_aa: CASSLESGNQPQHF
cdr3_nt: TGTGCCAGCAGCTTAGAGTCTGGCAATCAGCCCCAGCATTTT

clone_size: once
v_call: TRBV2
d_call: -
j_call: TRBJ1-5
cdr3_aa: CASSEALHSYSNQPQHF
cdr3_nt: TGTGCCAGCAGTGAAGCGCTTCACAGCTATAGCAATCAGCCCCAGCATTTT

clone_size: -
v_call: TRBV18
d_call: TRBD2
j_call: TRBJ2-3
cdr3_aa: CASSPIVTSGSNTDTQYF
cdr3_nt: TGTGCCAGCTCACCCATTGTGACTAGCGGGAGTAACACAGATACGCAGTATTTT

clone_size: -
v_call: TRBV15
d_call: -
j_call: TRBJ2-1
cdr3_aa: CATVRTMNNEQFF
cdr3_nt: TGTGCCACCGTGAGGACAATGAACAATGAGCAGTTCTTC

clone_size: -
v_call: TRBV7-2
d_call: -
j_call: TRBJ1-5
cdr3_aa: CASSLINQPQHF
cdr3_nt: TGTGCCAGCAGCTTAATCAATCAGCCCCAGCATTTT

clone_size: -
v_call: TRBV2
d_call: -
j_call: TRBJ2-3
cdr3_aa: CASSESGGSTDTQYF
cdr3_nt: TGTGCCAGCAGTGAATCCGGCGGAAGCACAGATACGCAGTATTTT

clone_size: -
v_call: TRBV28
d_call: -
j_call: TRBJ2-6
cdr3_aa: CASSPTTSGANVLTF
cdr3_nt: TGTGCCAGCAGCCCTACCACCTCTGGGGCCAACGTCCTGACTTTC

clone_size: -
v_call: TRBV5-5
d_call: -
j_call: TRBJ2-7
cdr3_aa: CASSLELGGYEQYF
cdr3_nt: TGTGCCAGCAGCTTGGAACTGGGCGGCTACGAGCAGTACTTC

clone_size: -
v_call: TRBV7-2
d_call: -
j_call: TRBJ2-1
cdr3_aa: CASSPRTGGMGDEQFF
cdr3_nt: TGTGCCAGCAGCCCTCGGACTGGCGGGATGGGCGATGAGCAGTTCTTC

clone_size: -
v_call: TRBV5-1
d_call: -
j_call: TRBJ2-7
cdr3_aa: CASSSPGTAYEQYF
cdr3_nt: TGCGCCAGCAGCTCCCCGGGTACCGCATACGAGCAGTACTTC

clone_size: -
v_call: TRBV7-2
d_call: -
j_call: TRBJ1-5
cdr3_aa: CASTGGIGQPQHF
cdr3_nt: TGTGCCAGCACCGGGGGAATAGGTCAGCCCCAGCATTTT

clone_size: -
v_call: TRBV28
d_call: -
j_call: TRBJ1-6
cdr3_aa: CASNRGEGSPLHF
cdr3_nt: TGTGCCAGCAATCGGGGGGAGGGATCACCCCTCCACTTT

clone_size: few
v_call: TRBV6-5
d_call: -
j_call: TRBJ1-2
cdr3_aa: CASSWRQLNYGYTF
cdr3_nt: TGTGCCAGCAGTTGGAGACAGCTTAACTATGGCTACACCTTC

clone_size: -
v_call: TRBV5-1
d_call: TRBD1
j_call: TRBJ1-1
cdr3_aa: CASGGQWNTEAFF
cdr3_nt: TGCGCCAGCGGGGGACAGTGGAACACTGAAGCTTTCTTT

clone_size: once
v_call: TRBV5-1
d_call: -
j_call: TRBJ2-2
cdr3_aa: CASSPHIPRAALGNTGELFF
cdr3_nt: TGCGCCAGCAGCCCCCATATTCCCCGGGCCGCTCTGGGGAACACCGGGGAGCTGTTTTTT

clone_size: -
v_call: TRBV6-5
d_call: -
j_call: TRBJ1-3
cdr3_aa: CASSYSRVSGNTIYF
cdr3_nt: TGTGCCAGCAGTTACTCGAGAGTCTCTGGAAACACCATATATTTT

clone_size: -
v_call: TRBV13
d_call: -
j_call: TRBJ2-7
cdr3_aa: CASSFGAPPSEQYF
cdr3_nt: TGTGCCAGCAGCTTCGGTGCACCCCCCTCCGAGCAGTACTTC

clone_size: -
v_call: TRBV13
d_call: TRBD2
j_call: TRBJ2-2
cdr3_aa: CASSLGGTSANTGELFF
cdr3_nt: TGTGCCAGCAGCTTAGGGGGGACTAGCGCGAACACCGGGGAGCTGTTTTTT

clone_size: -
v_call: TRBV19
d_call: -
j_call: TRBJ2-2
cdr3_aa: CASSPLLPAGELFF
cdr3_nt: TGTGCCAGTAGTCCCCTCCTACCGGCCGGGGAGCTGTTTTTT

clone_size: -
v_call: TRBV7-9
d_call: TRBD1
j_call: TRBJ1-4
cdr3_aa: CASSLGRGNEKLFF
cdr3_nt: TGTGCCAGCAGCTTAGGCAGGGGGAATGAAAAACTGTTTTTT

clone_size: -
v_call: TRBV4-1
d_call: TRBD1
j_call: TRBJ2-1
cdr3_aa: CASSLAYGTGSWNEQFF
cdr3_nt: TGCGCCAGCAGCCTAGCATATGGGACAGGGTCTTGGAATGAGCAGTTCTTC

clone_size: -
v_call: TRBV28
d_call: TRBD1
j_call: TRBJ1-2
cdr3_aa: CASSSRSHYRGEAYGYTF
cdr3_nt: TGTGCCAGCAGTTCCCGTAGCCACTACAGGGGCGAGGCTTATGGCTACACCTTC

clone_size: -
v_call: TRBV9
d_call: TRBD2
j_call: TRBJ2-2
cdr3_aa: CASSVNTGLAGVTGELFF
cdr3_nt: TGTGCCAGCAGCGTAAATACTGGACTAGCGGGAGTCACCGGGGAGCTGTTTTTT

clone_size: -
v_call: TRBV11-2
d_call: -
j_call: TRBJ2-1
cdr3_aa: CASSQVPDSYNEQFF
cdr3_nt: TGTGCCAGCAGCCAAGTTCCGGATTCCTACAATGAGCAGTTCTTC

clone_size: -
v_call: TRBV28
d_call: -
j_call: TRBJ2-5
cdr3_aa: CASSPWATGRETQYF
cdr3_nt: TGTGCCAGCAGCCCCTGGGCAACAGGGCGGGAGACCCAGTACTTC

clone_size: once
v_call: TRBV5-6
d_call: -
j_call: TRBJ2-1
cdr3_aa: CASSRRRDNYNEQFF
cdr3_nt: TGTGCCAGCAGCAGACGCCGGGACAACTACAATGAGCAGTTCTTC

clone_size: -
v_call: TRBV5-1
d_call: -
j_call: TRBJ2-7
cdr3_aa: CASSEWGHQPYEQYF
cdr3_nt: TGCGCCAGCAGCGAGTGGGGACATCAACCCTACGAGCAGTACTTC

clone_size: few
v_call: TRBV7-9
d_call: -
j_call: TRBJ1-1
cdr3_aa: CASSLALAEAFF
cdr3_nt: TGTGCCAGCAGCTTAGCTTTGGCTGAAGCTTTCTTT

clone_size: -
v_call: TRBV7-9
d_call: TRBD1
j_call: TRBJ1-1
cdr3_aa: CASSVGGGRNTEAFF
cdr3_nt: TGTGCCAGCAGCGTAGGGGGCGGCAGGAACACTGAAGCTTTCTTT

clone_size: -
v_call: TRBV18
d_call: -
j_call: TRBJ1-1
cdr3_aa: CASSPGGIAFF
cdr3_nt: TGTGCCAGCTCACCAGGAGGGATCGCTTTCTTT

clone_size: -
v_call: TRBV7-3
d_call: -
j_call: TRBJ2-3
cdr3_aa: CASSLTGDHRGTDTQYF
cdr3_nt: TGTGCCAGCAGCTTAACGGGGGACCATCGGGGCACAGATACGCAGTATTTT

clone_size: -
v_call: TRBV7-9
d_call: TRBD1
j_call: TRBJ2-2
cdr3_aa: CASSFPSGGANTGELFF
cdr3_nt: TGTGCCAGCAGCTTCCCTTCAGGGGGCGCGAACACCGGGGAGCTGTTTTTT

clone_size: -
v_call: TRBV9
d_call: -
j_call: TRBJ2-3
cdr3_aa: CASSVAGDPDTQYF
cdr3_nt: TGTGCCAGCAGCGTAGCGGGAGACCCAGATACGCAGTATTTT

clone_size: -
v_call: TRBV21-1
d_call: -
j_call: TRBJ1-2
cdr3_aa: CASSKENSTNYGYTF
cdr3_nt: TGTGCCAGCAGCAAGGAGAACAGCACTAACTATGGCTACACCTTC